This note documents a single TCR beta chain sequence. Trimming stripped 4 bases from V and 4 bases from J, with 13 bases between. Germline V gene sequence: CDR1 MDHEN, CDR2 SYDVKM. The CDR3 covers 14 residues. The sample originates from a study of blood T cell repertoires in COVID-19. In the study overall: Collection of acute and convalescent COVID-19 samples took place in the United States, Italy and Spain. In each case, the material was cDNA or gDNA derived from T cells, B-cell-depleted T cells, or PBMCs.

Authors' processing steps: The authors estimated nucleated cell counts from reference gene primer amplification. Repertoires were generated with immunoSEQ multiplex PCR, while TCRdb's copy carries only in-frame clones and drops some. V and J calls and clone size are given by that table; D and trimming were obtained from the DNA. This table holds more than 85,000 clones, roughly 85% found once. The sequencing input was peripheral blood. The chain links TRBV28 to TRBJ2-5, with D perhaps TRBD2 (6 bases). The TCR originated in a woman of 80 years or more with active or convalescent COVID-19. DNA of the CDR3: TGTGCCAGCAGTTCCCCCGGGGAGGTAGAGACCCAGTACTTC. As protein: CASSSPGEVETQYF.